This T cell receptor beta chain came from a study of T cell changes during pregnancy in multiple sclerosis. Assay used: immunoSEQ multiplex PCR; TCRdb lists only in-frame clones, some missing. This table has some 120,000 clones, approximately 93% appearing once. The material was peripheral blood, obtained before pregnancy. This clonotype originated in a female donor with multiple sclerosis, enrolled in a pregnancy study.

CDR3 in amino acids: CATSRDYGSGGVQETQYF. DNA for the CDR3: TGTGCCACCAGCAGAGATTACGGTAGCGGGGGGGTCCAAGAGACCCAGTACTTC. This sequence joins TRBV15 and TRBJ2-5; 11 positions match TRBD2. The V segment lost 0 bases and the J segment 1 base; nucleotides outside the gene matches: 7. The CDR3 totals 18 residues. Germline CDR1 and CDR2: LNHNV and YYDKDF (reference sequence).